One sample yielded the 25 T cell receptor beta chains listed below, sequenced in a study of blood T cell repertoires in COVID-19. The method was immunoSEQ multiplex PCR; TCRdb's version includes in-frame clones alone and lacks a portion of them. In the table there are approximately 61,000 clones, 77% of which are singletons. The sample comprised peripheral blood. These TCRs come from a human donor in a cohort sampled during active COVID-19.

The chain employs TRBV4-3 and TRBJ1-2; 8 bases fit TRBD1. The J segment lost 6 bases and the V segment lost 2 bases, leaving 8 bases of the junction unmatched. CDR3 length: 15 residues. Germline loops: CDR1 LGHNA, CDR2 YSLEER. The CDR3 DNA reads TGCGCCAGCAGCCAATACGGACAGGGTCAAAATGGCTACACCTTC. Translation: CASSQYGQGQNGYTF.

The chain recombines TRBV29-1 with TRBJ2-3; 10 bases align to TRBD2. V dropped 1 base and J dropped 0; count of bases not matched to a gene: 1. Germline V gene lookup returns CDR1 SQVTM and CDR2 ANQGSEA. The CDR3 is 15 residues long. The CDR3 loop is CSVEVLAGSTDTQYF. DNA of the CDR3: TGCAGCGTTGAAGTACTAGCGGGGAGCACAGATACGCAGTATTTT.

This chain uses TRBV27 with TRBJ1-4; 9 bases agree with TRBD1. Germline CDR1 is MNHEY and CDR2 is SMNVEV (reference sequence). The CDR3 loop spans 13 amino acids. V lost 6 bases to trimming and J lost 8 bases; unmatched junction nucleotides: 4. In DNA, the CDR3 is TGTGCCAGCAGAGACAGGGGGGGCGAAAAACTGTTTTTT. It is translated as CASRDRGGEKLFF.

V usage is TRBV3-1 (or the pseudogene TRBV3-2) and J usage is TRBJ2-1; possibly TRBD2 for D (5 bases). Germline lookup yields CDR1 LGHDT and CDR2 YNNKEL (reference sequence). This CDR3 has 12 residues. Trimming removed 4 bases from V and 10 bases from J, with 11 bases in between. CDR3 bases: TGTGCCAGCAGCCCGGCGGGTTCCGAGCAGTTCTTC. This sequence encodes CASSPAGSEQFF.

The chain carries TRBV5-1 and TRBJ2-2, with D uncertain. Looked up from germline, CDR1 is SGHRS and CDR2 is YFSETQ. This CDR3 has 16 amino acids. V was cut by 1 base and J by 0 bases, with 10 bases left in between. The DNA of the CDR3 is TGCGCCAGCAGCTTGAAAGCGACCGCGAACACCGGGGAGCTGTTTTTT. Amino acid sequence: CASSLKATANTGELFF. Using reference TRBV5-1 and TRBJ2-2 for the parts outside the CDR3, the full variable domain is KAGVTQTPRYLIKTRGQQVTLSCSPISGHRSVSWYQQTPGQGLQFLFEYFSETQRNKGNFPGRFSGRQFSNSRSEMNVSTLELGDSALYLCASSLKATANTGELFFGEGSRLTVL.

Notes on this clone: One end of the junction varies from germline; a read error may be responsible. V usage is TRBV28 and J usage is TRBJ1-5; possibly TRBD1 for D (5 bases). The CDR3 has 14 residues. Germline V gene data show CDR1 as MDHEN and CDR2 as SYDVKM. The CDR3 reads CASSLGGVLQLQHF. The CDR3 DNA reads as TGTGCCAGCAGCCTCGGGGGGGTTCTTCAGCTCCAGCATTTT.

The CDR3 loop is CASRRGGYGNTIYF. The CDR3 coding sequence is TGTGCCAGCAGACGAGGGGGTTACGGAAACACCATATATTTT. The chain is built from TRBV6-5 and TRBJ1-3, with D tentatively TRBD1 (6 bases). The CDR3 loop spans 14 amino acids. The ends were cut back, 6 bases at V and 4 bases at J, with 13 bases in the middle. Per the germline V gene, CDR1 is MNHEY and CDR2 is SVGAGI.

The chain recombines TRBV5-1 with TRBJ2-7; 7 nucleotides agree with TRBD1. The trim removed 0 bases at V and 2 bases at J, leaving 2 bases unmatched. This CDR3 has 14 amino acids. Germline V gene data show CDR1 as SGHRS and CDR2 as YFSETQ. CDR3 in amino acids: CASSLVQGTYEQYF. The CDR3 DNA reads as TGCGCCAGCAGCTTGGTACAGGGGACCTACGAGCAGTACTTC.

CDR3 sequence: CASSHNRDSPLHF. The CDR3 DNA reads as TGTGCCAGCAGCCATAACAGGGATTCACCCCTCCACTTT. This rearrangement joins TRBV3-1 (or the pseudogene TRBV3-2) to TRBJ1-6; tentatively, D is TRBD1 (6 bases). The V gene lost 3 bases and the J gene lost 8 bases, with 8 bases spanning the gap. The CDR3 runs 13 residues. Germline V lookup: CDR1 LGHDT, CDR2 YNNKEL (reference sequence).

The chain is built from TRBV28 and TRBJ1-2, with a weak D call TRBD1 (6 bases). V lost 5 bases, J lost 4 bases, and 11 bases lay in between. Germline V gene data show CDR1 as MDHEN and CDR2 as SYDVKM. The CDR3 is 13 amino acids. The CDR3 protein is CASSPTGTYGYTF. The CDR3 DNA sequence: TGTGCCAGCAGTCCTACAGGGACCTATGGCTACACCTTC.

This CDR3 is CASSQQGAPHEQFF. The CDR3 coding sequence is TGTGCCAGCAGTCAACAGGGGGCGCCCCATGAGCAGTTCTTC. The chain is built from TRBV28 and TRBJ2-1, with 9 bases that match TRBD1. V lost 5 bases to trimming and J lost 8 bases; unmatched junction nucleotides: 7. Germline V gene lookup returns CDR1 MDHEN and CDR2 SYDVKM. The CDR3 runs to 14 residues. The full variable domain, rest sourced from reference TRBV28 and TRBJ2-1, is DVKVTQSSRYLVKRTGEKVFLECVQDMDHENMFWYRQDPGLGLRLIYFSYDVKMKEKGDIPEGYSVSREKKERFSLILESASTNQTSMYLCASSQQGAPHEQFFGPGTRLTVL.

This sequence joins TRBV5-1 and TRBJ1-6; the match to TRBD1 covers 7 bases. The germline CDR1 and CDR2 sequences are SGHRS and YFSETQ. The CDR3 has 15 amino acids. The J segment lost 9 bases and the V segment lost 4 bases, leaving 10 bases of the junction unmatched. This chain's CDR3 is CASSPETGAFSPLHF. The CDR3 DNA follows: TGCGCCAGCAGCCCGGAAACAGGGGCTTTTTCACCCCTCCACTTT. The full variable domain, rest sourced from reference TRBV5-1 and TRBJ1-6, is KAGVTQTPRYLIKTRGQQVTLSCSPISGHRSVSWYQQTPGQGLQFLFEYFSETQRNKGNFPGRFSGRQFSNSRSEMNVSTLELGDSALYLCASSPETGAFSPLHFGNGTRLTVT.

The rearrangement joins TRBV28 to TRBJ2-1; no clear D gene. Germline CDR1 and CDR2: MDHEN and SYDVKM. The CDR3 runs to 10 residues. Trimming took 6 bases from V and 12 from J, leaving 9 bases between them. CDR3 DNA: TGTGCCAGCAGCCGAGACTTGCAGTTCTTC. Encoded protein: CASSRDLQFF. Full variable domain (outside the CDR3, taken from reference TRBV28 and TRBJ2-1): DVKVTQSSRYLVKRTGEKVFLECVQDMDHENMFWYRQDPGLGLRLIYFSYDVKMKEKGDIPEGYSVSREKKERFSLILESASTNQTSMYLCASSRDLQFFGPGTRLTVL.

The chain links TRBV6-2 or TRBV6-3 to TRBJ2-3; TRBD2 matches at 10 bases. Germline V gene lookup returns CDR1 MNHEY and CDR2 SVGEGT. There are 16 residues in the CDR3. V lost 5 bases and J lost 9; bases outside the gene matches: 14. CDR3 sequence reads: CASSLVSLAGAGTQYF. The CDR3 nucleotides read TGTGCCAGCAGTCTCGTAAGCCTAGCGGGAGCTGGGACGCAGTATTTT.

This clone has only a few counts. V and J are TRBV12-3 or TRBV12-4 and TRBJ2-5; D perhaps matches TRBD1 (5 bases). This CDR3 comprises 13 residues. With 5 bases removed from V and 5 bases from J, the gap between germline ends came to 12 bases. The CDR3 DNA reads TGTGCCAGCAGTCCACAGGTTACGGAGACCCAGTACTTC. Protein: CASSPQVTETQYF.

The gene calls are TRBV3-1 (or the pseudogene TRBV3-2) and TRBJ1-5; 7 bases fit TRBD1. Germline lookup yields CDR1 LGHDT and CDR2 YNNKEL (reference sequence). This CDR3 has 14 residues. V shed 3 bases, J shed 5 bases, and the junction held 4 bases outside the gene matches. This CDR3 reads CASSQGQSDQPQHF. The CDR3 coding sequence is TGTGCCAGCAGCCAGGGACAGTCAGATCAGCCCCAGCATTTT.

J is TRBJ2-5 and V is TRBV27, with 8 bases identical to TRBD1. J was trimmed by 5 bases and V by 7 bases; bases with no gene match: 15. Germline V gene lookup returns CDR1 MNHEY and CDR2 SMNVEV (reference sequence). CDR3 length: 16 amino acids. CDR3 nucleotides: TGTGCCAGCACGCCCGGACAGGGAGGTCGTTTTGAGACCCAGTACTTC. This encodes CASTPGQGGRFETQYF.

This clone was counted between two and nine times. The CDR3 is CAWKRQLGSYEQYF. The CDR3 DNA sequence: TGTGCCTGGAAGAGACAGTTGGGCTCCTACGAGCAGTACTTC. The rearrangement joins TRBV30 to TRBJ2-7; D perhaps matches TRBD1 (5 bases). CDR3 size: 14 residues. Germline V gene lookup returns CDR1 GTSNPN and CDR2 SVGIG (reference sequence). V was shortened by 4 bases and J by 0 bases, with 13 bases between the two germline ends.

The rearrangement uses TRBV2 and TRBJ1-1, with D tentatively TRBD1 (6 bases). Germline V gene data show CDR1 as SNHLY and CDR2 as FYNNEI. CDR3 size: 14 residues. The V end was cut by 5 bases, the J end by 0 bases, with 10 bases between. The CDR3 nucleotides are TGTGCCAGCAGTACGGACAGAGTGAACACTGAAGCTTTCTTT. This sequence encodes CASSTDRVNTEAFF. Using reference TRBV2 and TRBJ1-1 for the parts outside the CDR3, the full variable domain is EPEVTQTPSHQVTQMGQEVILRCVPISNHLYFYWYRQILGQKVEFLVSFYNNEISEKSEIFDDQFSVERPDGSNFTLKIRSTKLEDSAMYFCASSTDRVNTEAFFGQGTRLTVV.

The chain combines TRBV12-3 or TRBV12-4 with TRBJ2-7, with 7 bases aligning to TRBD1. This CDR3 is built from 12 residues. V shed 4 bases, J shed 4 bases, and the junction held 1 base outside the gene matches. The CDR3 bases are TGTGCCAGCAGTTCGACAGGGTACGAGCAGTACTTC. As protein: CASSSTGYEQYF.

V gene TRBV6-5 combines with J gene TRBJ1-5; D ambiguous. Trimming pared 11 bases from V and 3 bases from J, leaving 11 bases between. This CDR3 region has 12 residues. Looked up from germline, CDR1 is MNHEY and CDR2 is SVGAGI. CDR3 DNA sequence: TGTGCCGGAAGGAGGGCCAATCAGCCCCAGCATTTT. Translated, it gives CAGRRANQPQHF.

The gene calls are TRBV6-5 and TRBJ1-2; D might be TRBD1 (5 bases). V was trimmed by 11 bases and J by 6 bases, leaving 19 bases between them. The germline V gene encodes CDR1 MNHEY and CDR2 SVGAGI. The CDR3 is made up of 13 amino acids. Here the CDR3 DNA reads TGTGCCTCCTCTCCACGGGGGGAGAATGGCTACACCTTC. Translated, it gives CASSPRGENGYTF.

The V gene is TRBV5-4, the J gene TRBJ2-2; the match to TRBD1 covers 7 bases. The germline gives CDR1 SGHNT, CDR2 YYREEE (reference sequence). The CDR3 runs 15 residues. V shed 0 bases and J 6 bases; nucleotides not matched to a gene: 5. The CDR3 region has the DNA TGTGCCAGCAGCTTGGGGCGACAGGGCCCCGGGGAGCTGTTTTTT. Protein sequence: CASSLGRQGPGELFF.

The CDR3, as DNA: TGTGCCAGCAGTACGGAGAGGAATTCACCCCTCCACTTT. Translation: CASSTERNSPLHF. The chain has TRBV2 and TRBJ1-6; D is unresolved. CDR1 is SNHLY and CDR2 is FYNNEI in the germline V gene. The V end lost 5 bases, the J end lost 7 bases, and 9 bases lay between the germline ends. CDR3 length equals 13 residues.

This rearrangement joins TRBV27 to TRBJ1-4; D uncertain. This CDR3 contains 13 residues. Germline loops: CDR1 MNHEY, CDR2 SMNVEV (reference sequence). Here the CDR3 reads CAIRGGLNEKLFF. In DNA form, the CDR3 reads TGTGCGATCCGGGGAGGCCTAAATGAAAAACTGTTTTTT. Looking up the rest from reference TRBV27 and TRBJ1-4 gives the full variable domain: EAQVTQNPRYLITVTGKKLTVTCSQNMNHEYMSWYRQDPGLGLRQIYYSMNVEVTDKGDVPEGYKVSRKEKRNFPLILESPSPNQTSLYFCAIRGGLNEKLFFGSGTQLSVL.